This T cell receptor beta chain is drawn from a study of control samples from healthy donors and cancer patients. Germline V lookup: CDR1 SNHLY, CDR2 FYNNEI. The CDR3 loop spans 15 amino acids. The V gene lost 10 bases and the J gene lost 4 bases, with 23 bases spanning the gap. Assay: immunoSEQ multiplex PCR; the TCRdb copy retains only in-frame clones and omits some. This sample has approximately 180,000 clones, with 94% found just once. The receptor was derived from a woman under 30 in good health. The chain is built from TRBV2 and TRBJ2-7, with D tentatively TRBD2 (7 bases). The specimen sequenced was blood. CDR3 nucleotide sequence: TGTGCCACCCTTTTTTGGGGGGGGCGCGTATACGAGCAGTACTTC. Translating it yields CATLFWGGRVYEQYF.